This TCR beta chain was documented in a study of shared clonotypes between healthy human individuals. Broader study findings: Clonotypes shared by all four sorted-subset donors had higher generation probabilities than non-shared clonotypes.

V shed 2 bases, J shed 4 bases, and the junction held 2 bases outside the gene matches. Per the germline V gene, CDR1 is KGHSH and CDR2 is LQKENI. CDR3 length equals 14 residues. Genomic DNA per cell subset filled all wells of several immunoSEQ plates. Replicate sorted-subset PCRs were loaded with 150 to 250 ng DNA, about 30,000 T cell genomes. Data came from immunoSEQ multiplex PCR; TCRdb stores just in-frame clones and leaves some out. Of about 2.3 million clones listed, over 85% were seen once; the top ten hold 0.35% to 0.5%. About this clone: Antigen: not known. The same CDR3 arises from other DNA sequences in this sample as well.

The gene calls are TRBV18 and TRBJ1-3; TRBD1 agrees at 7 bases. The receptor was derived from a man younger than 35 in good health. Some clones in this sample may be carry-over from other donors' samples. Input material: naive CD4+ T cells from PBMCs. The subset: CD45RA+ positively selected. CDR3 residues: CASSPDRVGNTIYF. DNA of the CDR3: TGTGCCAGCTCACCAGACAGGGTGGGAAACACCATATATTTT.